This passage covers 21 T cell receptor beta chains from one sample sequenced in a study of blood T cell repertoires in COVID-19. The assay was immunoSEQ multiplex PCR, and TCRdb's table has in-frame clones only and misses some. Of about 33,000 clones detected, more than 80% appear once; the ten largest clones hold less than 9.5%. Source material: peripheral blood. The origin of the receptors is a human donor in a cohort sampled during active COVID-19.

The chain uses TRBV19 and TRBJ2-2; 9 bases are shared with TRBD1. Losses at the gene ends were 10 bases for V and 5 bases for J; bases not matched to a gene: 11. Looked up from germline, CDR1 is LNHDA and CDR2 is SQIVND (reference sequence). The CDR3 totals 15 residues. CDR3 in DNA: TGTGCCACCCGTTCCGGGACAGGGCGTACCGGGGAGCTGTTTTTT. Protein: CATRSGTGRTGELFF.

The chain joins TRBV11-2 to TRBJ2-5; D might be TRBD1 (5 bases). V lost 1 base and J 1 base, leaving 7 bases between the germline ends. Germline V gene lookup returns CDR1 SGHAT and CDR2 FQNNGV. CDR3 size: 14 residues. The CDR3 reads CASSLGQLQETQYF. CDR3 coding DNA: TGTGCCAGCAGCTTAGGACAGCTCCAAGAGACCCAGTACTTC.

The chain combines TRBV5-1 with TRBJ2-3; possibly TRBD1 for D (6 bases). This CDR3 has 15 residues. V gave up 0 bases and J gave up 1 base, with 9 bases separating them. Germline-derived CDR1 and CDR2 are SGHRS and YFSETQ. DNA of the CDR3: TGCGCCAGCAGCTTGGGACAGGCAGGCACAGATACGCAGTATTTT. It yields the protein CASSLGQAGTDTQYF.

The rearrangement joins TRBV6-5 to TRBJ2-2; D is ambiguous. V gave up 8 bases and J gave up 6 bases, with 19 bases separating them. The CDR3 has 15 residues. Germline V gives CDR1 MNHEY, CDR2 SVGAGI. The CDR3 DNA reads as TGTGCCAGCCCACCCCCCCTTGTTAGTTCCGGGGAGCTGTTTTTT. It yields the protein CASPPPLVSSGELFF.

The chain links TRBV14 to TRBJ2-7, with D tentatively TRBD2 (7 bases). This CDR3 region has 15 residues. V lost 2 bases to trimming and J lost 2 bases, with 13 bases between them. The germline V gene encodes CDR1 SGHDN and CDR2 FVKESK. The CDR3 sequence: CASSQRWGGPYEQYF. CDR3 DNA sequence: TGTGCCAGCAGCCAACGGTGGGGGGGCCCCTACGAGCAGTACTTC. The variable domain in full, completed from reference TRBV14 and TRBJ2-7, reads EAGVTQFPSHSVIEKGQTVTLRCDPISGHDNLYWYRRVMGKEIKFLLHFVKESKQDESGMPNNRFLAERTGGTYSTLKVQPAELEDSGVYFCASSQRWGGPYEQYFGPGTRLTVT.

The chain has TRBV11-2 and TRBJ2-1; maybe TRBD2 (5 bases). V was pared by 4 bases and J by 0 bases, with 16 bases between. CDR3 length equals 17 residues. Germline V lookup: CDR1 SGHAT, CDR2 FQNNGV. The CDR3 DNA follows: TGTGCCAGCAGCTATGTCGGCGGGTCCAGCTCCTACAATGAGCAGTTCTTC. This codes for CASSYVGGSSSYNEQFF.

J is TRBJ2-3 and V is TRBV20-1; weak D call: TRBD1 (6 bases). The CDR3 loop spans 13 amino acids. Trimming stripped 3 bases from V and 4 bases from J, with 11 bases between. Germline loops: CDR1 DFQATT, CDR2 SNEGSKA (reference sequence). The DNA for the CDR3 is TGCAGTGCTAGTGCTACAGGGCCAGATACGCAGTATTTT. It translates to CSASATGPDTQYF.

CDR3 residues: CASSGGGGLRGYTF. The CDR3 DNA sequence: TGTGCCAGCAGTGGGGGAGGTGGCTTGAGGGGCTACACCTTC. V and J are TRBV6-2 or TRBV6-3 and TRBJ1-2; D might be TRBD1 (5 bases). V was pared by 5 bases and J by 8 bases, with 18 bases between. CDR1 is MNHEY, CDR2 SVGEGT, per germline. The CDR3 spans 14 residues.

The V and J genes are TRBV5-1 and TRBJ1-2; 8 bases match TRBD1. Unmatched junction bases numbered 3, after V lost 0 bases and J lost 8 bases. CDR1 is SGHRS, CDR2 YFSETQ, per germline. This CDR3 comprises 13 residues. CDR3 sequence (DNA): TGCGCCAGCAGCTTGGTGGGACAGGAGGGCTACACCTTC. Translated: CASSLVGQEGYTF.

This chain links TRBV5-1 with TRBJ2-3, with D tentatively TRBD1 (6 bases). The CDR3 is 17 residues long. Germline V lookup: CDR1 SGHRS, CDR2 YFSETQ. V lost 4 bases and J lost 3, with 21 bases in between. CDR3 amino acids: CASSNSKGVPGTDTQYF. The CDR3, as DNA: TGCGCCAGCAGCAACTCCAAGGGGGTTCCCGGGACAGATACGCAGTATTTT.

This chain joins TRBV18 and TRBJ1-6; D remains unclear. The ends were cut back, 3 bases at V and 16 bases at J, with 16 bases in the middle. The germline V gene encodes CDR1 KGHSH and CDR2 LQKENI. The CDR3 is 13 residues long. In nucleotides, the CDR3 is TGTGCCAGCTCACCTACGGAAGGCCTAGGTCTCCACTTT. As protein: CASSPTEGLGLHF. Filled out from reference TRBV18 and TRBJ1-6, the complete variable domain reads NAGVMQNPRHLVRRRGQEARLRCSPMKGHSHVYWYRQLPEEGLKFMVYLQKENIIDESGMPKERFSAEFPKEGPSILRIQQVVRGDSAAYFCASSPTEGLGLHFGNGTRLTVT.

This chain uses TRBV10-1 with TRBJ2-1; TRBD1 is a possible D gene (5 bases). This CDR3 is 13 amino acids long. From germline, CDR1 is WNHNN and CDR2 SYGVQD (reference sequence). V was trimmed by 6 bases and J by 3 bases, leaving 9 bases between them. In DNA form, the CDR3 reads TGCGCCAGCAGCCTTGACAGCTACAATGAGCAGTTCTTC. Protein: CASSLDSYNEQFF.

This clone is a singleton in its sample. The chain recombines TRBV12-3 or TRBV12-4 with TRBJ2-7, with 7 bases matching TRBD2. This CDR3 region has 13 residues. V lost 0 bases, J lost 7 bases, and 3 bases stayed unmatched. The CDR3 DNA reads TGTGCCAGCAGTTTAGCGGGCGGGGGTGAGCAGTACTTC. Translated, it gives CASSLAGGGEQYF.

The rearrangement joins TRBV5-1 to TRBJ2-5, with 9 bases matching TRBD1. The CDR3 consists of 15 residues. Germline assignment: CDR1 SGHRS and CDR2 YFSETQ. The trim removed 0 bases at V and 5 bases at J, leaving 5 bases unmatched. The CDR3 loop is CASSLEDRGMETQYF. The CDR3 DNA follows: TGCGCCAGCAGCTTGGAGGACAGGGGCATGGAGACCCAGTACTTC. Full variable domain (rest looked up from reference TRBV5-1 and TRBJ2-5): KAGVTQTPRYLIKTRGQQVTLSCSPISGHRSVSWYQQTPGQGLQFLFEYFSETQRNKGNFPGRFSGRQFSNSRSEMNVSTLELGDSALYLCASSLEDRGMETQYFGPGTRLLVL.

This clone was counted only a few times. The V gene is TRBV7-6, the J gene TRBJ1-4; tentatively, D is TRBD1 (6 bases). The CDR3 has 15 residues. Germline CDR1 is SGHVS and CDR2 is FNYEAQ. V was pared by 1 base and J by 3 bases, with 9 bases between. The CDR3 coding sequence is TGTGCCAGCAGCTTAGTACAGGGTCCTAATGAAAAACTGTTTTTT. Amino acid sequence: CASSLVQGPNEKLFF. Looking up the rest from reference TRBV7-6 and TRBJ1-4 gives the full variable domain: GAGVSQSPRYKVTKRGQDVALRCDPISGHVSLYWYRQALGQGPEFLTYFNYEAQQDKSGLPNDRFSAERPEGSISTLTIQRTEQRDSAMYRCASSLVQGPNEKLFFGSGTQLSVL.

V is TRBV21-1 and J is TRBJ2-7; the table's TRBD1 call for D was not verified on the DNA. TRBV21-1 counts as a pseudogene. The CDR3 spans 16 residues. The CDR3 region has the DNA TGTGCCAGCAGCAAAGAGGGCGGGGACAGCCCTTACGAGCAGTACTTC. Translating gives CASSKEGGDSPYEQYF.

This clone was observed a single time. The chain employs TRBV5-3 and TRBJ1-2; 9 bases match TRBD1. TRBV5-3 is known as an ORF, though its function is uncertain. V lost 1 base, J lost 6 bases, and 7 bases stayed unmatched. This CDR3 comprises 15 residues. The CDR3 protein is CARSLHRGLSDGYTF. The CDR3 DNA follows: TGTGCCAGAAGCTTGCACAGGGGGCTGTCTGATGGCTACACCTTC.

This chain uses TRBV2 with TRBJ2-1, with a tentative D call TRBD2 (5 bases). Per the germline V gene, CDR1 is SNHLY and CDR2 is FYNNEI. CDR3 size: 13 residues. The CDR3: CATKEVGESEQFF. Here the CDR3 DNA reads TGTGCTACCAAGGAGGTGGGAGAAAGTGAGCAGTTCTTC.

V and J are TRBV13 and TRBJ1-1; tentative D call: TRBD1 (6 bases). CDR1 and CDR2 from the germline V gene are PRHDT and FYEKMQ (reference sequence). The CDR3 is 13 amino acids. Between the trimmed V and J ends, which lost 1 base and 3 bases, there was a span of 6 bases. The CDR3 is CASSLEGDTEAFF. In DNA, the CDR3 is TGTGCCAGCAGCTTAGAGGGGGACACTGAAGCTTTCTTT.

The rearrangement uses TRBV11-1 and TRBJ1-1, with 9 bases aligning to TRBD1. The germline gives CDR1 SGHAT, CDR2 FQDESV (reference sequence). The CDR3 sequence is 16 residues long. Losses at the gene ends were 5 bases for V and 1 base for J; bases not matched to a gene: 8. CDR3 nucleotide sequence: TGTGCCAGCAGCGCCGCCGGGACAGGGAAGAACACTGAAGCTTTCTTT. This codes for CASSAAGTGKNTEAFF.

The rearrangement uses TRBV2 and TRBJ1-2, with no clear D. V shed 3 bases and J shed 7 bases, with 9 bases lying between them. Germline V gene sequence: CDR1 SNHLY, CDR2 FYNNEI. This CDR3 has 12 amino acids. The CDR3 spells CASSEEVSGYTF. The CDR3 DNA reads as TGTGCCAGCAGTGAGGAGGTCAGTGGCTACACCTTC.